This T cell receptor beta chain emerged from a study of blood T cells in healthy people across ages. Study findings and constraints: Older age coincided with a roughly linear decline in TCR beta diversity per million T cells. Reliance upon unsorted PBMCs precluded definitive naive versus antigen-experienced comparison. Estimates drawn from one million T cells were deemed to understate diversity.

A second roughly 7 to 12 cycle PCR used barcoded and J-beta primers. With 12 random nucleotides, a template-switch adaptor tagged each individual cDNA molecule. MiXCR, run by TCRdb on the 5' RACE reads, gives a single entry per CDR3 protein. The data contain about 1.4 million distinct CDR3 sequences, approximately 60% of them seen just once; the ten biggest clones take up 6.5% to 8%. With respect to this clonotype: Its specificity is not known.

The CDR3 contains 16 residues. In germline, CDR1 is SGHDT, CDR2 YYEEEE. Unmatched junction bases numbered 11, after V lost 6 bases and J lost 1 base. This clonotype was obtained from a man between 18 and 29 years old in good health. Sequenced material: blood. The chain carries TRBV5-6 and TRBJ2-7, with 9 nucleotides matching TRBD1. DNA for the CDR3: TGTGCCAGCATCAAATTCCGGGACAGGGAGTCCTACGAGCAGTACTTC. Translating it yields CASIKFRDRESYEQYF.